This T cell receptor beta chain was recorded in a study of blood T cell repertoires in COVID-19. For the study at large: Spain, Italy and the United States supplied samples that represented acute and convalescent COVID-19. PBMCs, B-cell-depleted T cells, or T cells provided the cDNA or gDNA that made up the material.

Authors' processing steps: Using reference gene primer amplification, nucleated cell counts were estimated. Sequencing was performed with immunoSEQ multiplex PCR; in TCRdb, only in-frame clones are kept and a portion is missing. Clone size and the V and J calls come from that table; the DNA yielded D and trimming. The repertoire consists of around 250,000 clones, with around four fifths occurring once and the leading ten covering 4.1%. J gave up 8 bases and V 4 bases, and 13 bases lay outside the gene matches. Per germline, CDR1 LNHDA and CDR2 SQIVND (reference sequence). The CDR3 spans 16 residues. This clonotype was obtained from a man aged 25-45 years with acute COVID-19. The chain recombines TRBV19 with TRBJ1-4; 7 nucleotides match TRBD1. The sample comprised PBMCs or T cells enriched from blood (not recorded which). Written as DNA, the CDR3 is TGTGCCAGTAGTACCCAACGGAGGGGGCGCGTCGAAAAACTGTTTTTT. This translates into CASSTQRRGRVEKLFF. Complete variable domain (other parts from reference TRBV19 and TRBJ1-4): DGGITQSPKYLFRKEGQNVTLSCEQNLNHDAMYWYRQDPGQGLRLIYYSQIVNDFQKGDIAEGYSVSREKKESFPLTVTSAQKNPTAFYLCASSTQRRGRVEKLFFGSGTQLSVL.